This T cell receptor beta chain was captured in a study of shared clonotypes between healthy human individuals. General study results and limits: Some naive CD4 clonotypes, roughly 4.5%, turned up in common across several donors. Richness estimates generally favored naive over memory subsets.

Splitting of each subset's genomic DNA was done evenly across several immunoSEQ plates. Assay: immunoSEQ multiplex PCR; the TCRdb copy retains only in-frame clones and omits some. The table shows about 2.4 million clones, with 93% occurring only once. V dropped 0 bases and J dropped 3; count of bases not matched to a gene: 5. Germline V gene data show CDR1 as SGHKS and CDR2 as YYEKEE (reference sequence). The CDR3 contains 16 residues. In regard to this clone: Antigen unknown.

V and J are TRBV5-5 and TRBJ1-5; 8 bases agree with TRBD1. The sequenced sample was naive CD4+ T cells from PBMCs. Sample subset: CD45RA+ positively selected. This TCR was recovered from a man in his late teens or twenties in good health. Some clones in this sample may be carry-over from other donors' samples. CDR3 sequence: CASSLASDRVNQPQHF. CDR3 nucleotide sequence: TGTGCCAGCAGCTTGGCGTCGGACAGGGTCAATCAGCCCCAGCATTTT.